The entry below describes one T cell receptor beta chain. Its antigen is not identified. This sample stems from a study of cytomegalovirus exposure and HLA in healthy donors. Regarding the study as a whole: The investigators catalogued some 150 TCR beta chains as cytomegalovirus-associated.

The germline V gene has CDR1 SGHNT and CDR2 YENEEA. The trim removed 5 bases at V and 5 bases at J, leaving 8 bases unmatched. This CDR3 spans 16 amino acids. Assay used: immunoSEQ multiplex PCR; TCRdb lists only in-frame clones, some missing. This table holds 150,000 to 200,000 clones, 86% found once. This sequence originates from a man aged 30-40 years in good health and CMV-seropositive. The chain joins TRBV11-3 to TRBJ2-1, with 11 bases aligning to TRBD2. Sequencing was carried out using PBMCs. CDR3 DNA sequence: TGTGCCAGCAGCCTCCACTCGGGACTAGCGGACAATGAGCAGTTCTTC. Its protein is CASSLHSGLADNEQFF.